The 21 T cell receptor beta chains reported below all come from one sample, sequenced in a study of T cell responses to AZD1222 COVID-19 vaccine. TCRdb keeps only in-frame clones here, not all; method: immunoSEQ multiplex PCR. The data show roughly 78,000 clones, with around four fifths seen just once and about 3.1% held by the top ten. Specimen: peripheral blood, collected on day 0 of AZD1222 vaccination. All receptors come from an adult in good health.

The rearrangement uses TRBV19 and TRBJ1-2; D gene uncertain. Per germline, CDR1 LNHDA and CDR2 SQIVND (reference sequence). V shed 7 bases and J shed 8 bases, with 20 bases lying between them. The CDR3 is 14 amino acids. CDR3 nucleotides: TGTGCCAGTATGGCCAAATACCTCGATGGCGGCTACACCTTC. It codes for CASMAKYLDGGYTF. The full variable domain, in which reference TRBV19 and TRBJ1-2 provide the parts outside the CDR3, is DGGITQSPKYLFRKEGQNVTLSCEQNLNHDAMYWYRQDPGQGLRLIYYSQIVNDFQKGDIAEGYSVSREKKESFPLTVTSAQKNPTAFYLCASMAKYLDGGYTFGSGTRLTVV.

The chain couples TRBV10-2 to TRBJ2-1; 9 bases line up with TRBD2. The V gene's germline CDR1 is WSHSY and CDR2 SAAADI. J lost 3 bases, V lost 5 bases, and 2 bases had no gene match. The CDR3 covers 14 residues. The CDR3 nucleotides are TGCGCCAGCAGTCTAGCGGGGCGCTACAATGAGCAGTTCTTC. Amino acid sequence: CASSLAGRYNEQFF.

The V and J genes are TRBV11-3 and TRBJ2-2; TRBD2 aligns across 8 bases. This CDR3 comprises 15 residues. With V trimmed by 5 bases and J by 8 bases, 10 bases remained unmatched. Germline CDR1 is SGHNT and CDR2 is YENEEA. CDR3 nucleotides: TGTGCCAGCAGCCCCGGGGGGGCGCGGGTTGGGGAGCTGTTTTTT. As protein: CASSPGGARVGELFF.

The chain uses TRBV12-3 or TRBV12-4 and TRBJ2-1; the D is unclear. Trimming removed 6 bases from V and 6 bases from J, with 6 bases in between. The CDR3 loop spans 11 amino acids. CDR3 amino acids: CASSSANEQFF. The CDR3 DNA is TGTGCCAGCAGCTCCGCCAATGAGCAGTTCTTC.

This clone is a singleton in its sample. This sequence joins TRBV2 and TRBJ1-2; 9 positions match TRBD1. V shed 3 bases, J shed 4 bases, and the junction held 6 bases outside the gene matches. The V gene's germline CDR1 is SNHLY and CDR2 FYNNEI. The CDR3 totals 15 residues. This chain's CDR3 is CASSDMTGGIYGYTF. The CDR3 DNA reads TGTGCCAGCAGTGACATGACAGGGGGAATCTATGGCTACACCTTC.

The chain links TRBV3-1 (or the pseudogene TRBV3-2) to TRBJ1-5, with D possibly being TRBD1 (5 bases). The germline CDR1 and CDR2 sequences are LGHDT and YNNKEL (reference sequence). The CDR3 is 15 amino acids. The V gene lost 0 bases and the J gene lost 2 bases, with 8 bases spanning the gap. As DNA, the CDR3 is TGTGCCAGCAGCCAAGACGTAGGGGGCAATCAGCCCCAGCATTTT. Protein sequence: CASSQDVGGNQPQHF.

V and J are TRBV11-3 and TRBJ2-1; D might be TRBD1 (6 bases). The length of the CDR3 is 15 residues. The germline gives CDR1 SGHNT, CDR2 YENEEA. Deletions cut 5 bases from V and 3 bases from J, with 14 bases between. The DNA of the CDR3 is TGTGCCAGCAGCCGATCCGACAGGCACTACAATGAGCAGTTCTTC. It encodes CASSRSDRHYNEQFF.

The J gene is TRBJ1-4, the V gene TRBV29-1; TRBD1 matches at 10 bases. Per the germline V gene, CDR1 is SQVTM and CDR2 is ANQGSEA. This CDR3 has 15 residues. The DNA for the CDR3 is TGCATCCAGAAGGGACAGGGGTCTGATAATGAAAAACTGTTTTTT. This codes for CIQKGQGSDNEKLFF.

The chain recombines TRBV19 with TRBJ2-1; tentative D call: TRBD2 (6 bases). Trimming pared 7 bases from V and 3 bases from J, leaving 19 bases between. The CDR3 loop spans 16 amino acids. CDR1 and CDR2 (germline): LNHDA, SQIVND (reference sequence). The CDR3 protein is CASTPSGRRSYNEQFF. CDR3 nucleotide sequence: TGTGCCAGTACCCCCAGCGGGCGACGGAGCTACAATGAGCAGTTCTTC. The full variable domain, with the rest looked up from reference TRBV19 and TRBJ2-1, is DGGITQSPKYLFRKEGQNVTLSCEQNLNHDAMYWYRQDPGQGLRLIYYSQIVNDFQKGDIAEGYSVSREKKESFPLTVTSAQKNPTAFYLCASTPSGRRSYNEQFFGPGTRLTVL.

Comment on this clone: The same CDR3 arises from other DNA sequences in this sample as well. The chain has TRBV4-3 and TRBJ1-2; D ambiguous. The CDR3 is made up of 14 amino acids. The germline V and J ends were trimmed by 0 bases and 2 bases, with 7 bases remaining between them. The germline gives CDR1 LGHNA, CDR2 YSLEER. Here the CDR3 DNA reads TGCGCCAGCAGCCAAGAAGTAAGGAACTATGGCTACACCTTC. Protein sequence: CASSQEVRNYGYTF.

The chain links TRBV5-1 to TRBJ2-7; tentative D call: TRBD1 (5 bases). The CDR3 totals 15 residues. CDR1 SGHRS and CDR2 YFSETQ come from the germline V gene. Trimming stripped 0 bases from V and 0 bases from J, with 10 bases between. The CDR3 here is CASSLDPRGSYEQYF. As DNA, the CDR3 is TGCGCCAGCAGCTTGGACCCAAGGGGCTCCTACGAGCAGTACTTC.

The J gene is TRBJ2-7, the V gene TRBV5-4; a weak D match, TRBD2 (5 bases). Trimming left V 4 bases short and J 4 bases short, with 18 bases between. Germline values: CDR1 SGHNT, CDR2 YYREEE (reference sequence). The CDR3 totals 15 residues. CDR3 coding DNA: TGTGCCAGCAGCCCCACCCAATCCCGGGGTTACGAGCAGTACTTC. As protein: CASSPTQSRGYEQYF.

V gene TRBV7-8 combines with J gene TRBJ2-2; the D gene is possibly TRBD1 (6 bases). This CDR3 comprises 15 residues. The V end was cut by 6 bases, the J end by 5 bases, with 16 bases between. Germline V gene sequence: CDR1 SGHVS, CDR2 FQNEAQ. This CDR3 is CASSSTTGRTGELFF. The DNA for the CDR3 is TGTGCCAGCAGTTCTACTACAGGGCGAACCGGGGAGCTGTTTTTT.

This clone was picked up a small number of times. This chain joins TRBV24-1 and TRBJ2-7; tentatively, D is TRBD1 or TRBD2 (5 bases each). There are 16 residues in the CDR3. Germline CDR1 reads KGHDR; CDR2 reads SFDVKD. Trimming removed 4 bases at V and 0 bases at J, with 15 bases between. The CDR3 reads CATSDTRGIRSYEQYF. CDR3 DNA: TGTGCCACCAGTGACACTAGGGGAATTCGCTCCTACGAGCAGTACTTC.

This clone has just a few counts. V is TRBV4-3 and J is TRBJ1-1; 11 bases map to TRBD1. The CDR3 spans 15 residues. Germline V gives CDR1 LGHNA, CDR2 YSLEER. The V segment lost 5 bases and the J segment 2 bases; nucleotides outside the gene matches: 4. The CDR3 DNA is TGCGCCAGCAGCTACCGGACAGGGGGCAACACTGAAGCTTTCTTT. As protein: CASSYRTGGNTEAFF.

The chain links TRBV5-6 to TRBJ1-4; the match to TRBD1 covers 11 bases. V was pared by 2 bases and J by 8 bases, with 8 bases of the junction left unmatched. Germline assignment: CDR1 SGHDT and CDR2 YYEEEE. The CDR3 contains 16 residues. CDR3 DNA sequence: TGTGCCAGCAGCTTCCGACCCGGGACAGGGGGGGAAAAACTGTTTTTT. Its translation is CASSFRPGTGGEKLFF.

In this sample, this clone turned up a few times. The chain joins TRBV19 to TRBJ1-6; a weak D match, TRBD1 (6 bases). In germline, CDR1 is LNHDA, CDR2 SQIVND (reference sequence). Between the trimmed V and J ends, which lost 2 bases and 7 bases, there was a span of 9 bases. CDR3 length equals 14 residues. The CDR3 sequence is CASSINRENSPLHF. In nucleotides, the CDR3 is TGTGCCAGTAGTATAAACAGGGAAAATTCACCCCTCCACTTT.

V usage is TRBV4-3 and J usage is TRBJ2-2; TRBD2 matches at 14 bases. Trimming took 5 bases from V and 4 from J; bases not matched to a gene: 3. This CDR3 is built from 16 residues. Germline loops: CDR1 LGHNA, CDR2 YSLEER. The CDR3, as DNA: TGCGCCAGCAGCAGGACTAGCGGGAGGTCCACCGGGGAGCTGTTTTTT. Encoded protein: CASSRTSGRSTGELFF.

This clone was seen more than once but under ten times. The J gene is TRBJ1-1, the V gene TRBV19, with TRBD1 matching 9 bases. Germline V gives CDR1 LNHDA, CDR2 SQIVND (reference sequence). The CDR3 runs to 14 residues. V was clipped by 6 bases and J by 4 bases; unmatched bases: 6. The CDR3 is CASRTGGRGTEAFF. CDR3 DNA: TGTGCCAGTAGGACAGGGGGTCGAGGCACTGAAGCTTTCTTT.

The V call is TRBV10-3, the J call TRBJ2-3; 8 bases align to TRBD1. V lost 9 bases to trimming and J lost 0 bases; unmatched junction nucleotides: 2. The CDR3 is 13 residues long. Germline-derived CDR1 and CDR2 are ENHRY and SYGVKD. The CDR3 sequence is CAMTGASTDTQYF. The CDR3 bases are TGTGCCATGACAGGGGCTAGCACAGATACGCAGTATTTT.

This chain connects TRBV7-9 to TRBJ2-7; D gene ambiguous. CDR3 size: 14 residues. Germline CDR1 SEHNR, CDR2 FQNEAQ (reference sequence). V gave up 1 base and J gave up 3 bases, with 10 bases separating them. CDR3 sequence: CASSLGFSDYEQYF. The CDR3 nucleotides are TGTGCCAGCAGCTTAGGTTTTTCGGACTACGAGCAGTACTTC.